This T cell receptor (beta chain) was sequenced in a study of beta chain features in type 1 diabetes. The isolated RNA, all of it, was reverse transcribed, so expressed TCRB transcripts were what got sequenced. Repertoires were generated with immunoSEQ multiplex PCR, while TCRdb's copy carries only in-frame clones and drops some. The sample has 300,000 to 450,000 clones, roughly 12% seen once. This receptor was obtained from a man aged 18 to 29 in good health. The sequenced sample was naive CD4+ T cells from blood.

The CDR3: CASSLLDRDQPQHF. In nucleotides, the CDR3 is TGTGCCAGTAGCCTCCTTGACAGGGATCAGCCCCAGCATTTT. This chain links TRBV19 with TRBJ1-5, with 7 bases identical to TRBD1. Germline trimming cut 6 bases from V and 5 bases from J; bases unmatched to any gene: 7. CDR1 and CDR2 (germline): LNHDA, SQIVND (reference sequence). CDR3 length: 14 residues.